The 25 T cell receptor beta chains listed next were all sequenced from one sample in a study of T cell repertoires in cytomegalovirus infection. MiXCR was run by TCRdb on the reads, yielding one entry per CDR3 protein. Of 700,000 to 900,000 distinct CDR3 sequences in the sample, roughly 28% are singletons; the top ten hold around 14%. Their antigens remain unidentified. The sequencing used cultured CD8+ T cells from PBMCs, collected from culture after CMV antigen stimulation. These receptors all come from a human donor in good health (CMV status not recorded). Some clones in this sample may be carry-over from other donors' samples.

This clonotype was detected ten times or more. The chain recombines TRBV7-9 with TRBJ2-7; D is unclear. The CDR3 is 13 amino acids. V lost 4 bases, J lost 3 bases, and 10 bases lay in between. Looked up from germline, CDR1 is SEHNR and CDR2 is FQNEAQ (reference sequence). CDR3 DNA: TGTGCCAGCAGCTCCACGTTTGGCTACGAGCAGTACGTC. Protein sequence: CASSSTFGYEQYV.

J is TRBJ2-5 and V is TRBV12-3 or TRBV12-4; 8 bases are a match to TRBD1. This CDR3 comprises 17 residues. V lost 1 base to trimming and J lost 4 bases; unmatched junction nucleotides: 11. In DNA form, the CDR3 reads TGTGCCAGCAGTTTAGTAGAGAGTGACAGGGGAGGAGAGACCCAGTACTTC. It is translated as CASSLVESDRGGETQYF.

This chain links TRBV6-1 with TRBJ2-1; TRBD1 matches at 11 bases. Germline CDR1 MNHNS, CDR2 SASEGT. The CDR3 is 13 residues long. The V segment lost 9 bases and the J segment 8 bases; nucleotides outside the gene matches: 6. Written as DNA, the CDR3 is TGTGCCAGTTGGGACAGGGGGACGGATGAGCAGTTCTTC. Residues: CASWDRGTDEQFF.

J is TRBJ2-1 and V is TRBV19; D remains unclear. The CDR3 covers 12 residues. Trimming removed 10 bases at V and 4 bases at J, with 11 bases between. The germline V gene has CDR1 LNHDA and CDR2 SQIVND (reference sequence). The CDR3 region is CATRKGYNEQFF. CDR3 nucleotides: TGTGCCACCCGGAAGGGTTACAATGAGCAGTTCTTC.

In DNA form, the CDR3 reads TGTGCCAGTAGTCTTGGGCGGACCATCGACGAGCAGTACTTC. Its translation is CASSLGRTIDEQYF. This chain joins TRBV19 and TRBJ2-7; no reliable D call. The CDR3 is made up of 14 amino acids. Germline-derived CDR1 and CDR2 are LNHDA and SQIVND (reference sequence). Trimming left V 5 bases short and J 5 bases short, with 16 bases between. Full variable domain (missing parts from reference TRBV19 and TRBJ2-7): DGGITQSPKYLFRKEGQNVTLSCEQNLNHDAMYWYRQDPGQGLRLIYYSQIVNDFQKGDIAEGYSVSREKKESFPLTVTSAQKNPTAFYLCASSLGRTIDEQYFGPGTRLTVT.

The chain's CDR3 is CSATGTEEINEQFF. The CDR3 DNA is TGCAGTGCCACCGGGACAGAGGAAATCAATGAGCAGTTCTTC. J is TRBJ2-1 and V is TRBV20-1, with 7 bases that match TRBD1. This CDR3 has 14 residues. Germline CDR1 and CDR2: DFQATT and SNEGSKA (reference sequence). V lost 6 bases, J lost 6 bases, and 11 bases stayed unmatched.

The chain carries TRBV27 and TRBJ1-5, with D uncertain. The germline V gene encodes CDR1 MNHEY and CDR2 SMNVEV (reference sequence). This CDR3 is built from 13 residues. Trimming shortened V by 5 bases and J by 6 bases, and 11 bases separated the two germline ends. For the CDR3, the DNA is TGTGCCAGCAGTGATAGAGGGAGTCAGCCCCAGCATTTT. As protein: CASSDRGSQPQHF.

This sequence joins TRBV7-9 and TRBJ2-1, with unresolved D. CDR3 length: 13 residues. The V gene's germline CDR1 is SEHNR and CDR2 FQNEAQ (reference sequence). With 4 bases removed from V and 3 bases from J, the gap between germline ends came to 7 bases. The CDR3 DNA reads as TGTGCCAGCAGCTACCCGATCTACAATGAGCAGTTCTTC. Translating it yields CASSYPIYNEQFF. The complete variable domain, with remaining parts taken from reference TRBV7-9 and TRBJ2-1, reads DTGVSQNPRHKITKRGQNVTFRCDPISEHNRLYWYRQTLGQGPEFLTYFQNEAQLEKSRLLSDRFSAERPKGSFSTLEIQRTEQGDSAMYLCASSYPIYNEQFFGPGTRLTVL.

The chain links TRBV2 to TRBJ2-3, with 7 bases fitting TRBD1. The CDR3 length is 13 residues. Germline-derived CDR1 and CDR2 are SNHLY and FYNNEI. V shed 10 bases and J 0 bases; nucleotides not matched to a gene: 4. In nucleotides, the CDR3 is TGTGCCAACCTCAGGGGGAGCACAGATACGCAGTATTTT. This encodes CANLRGSTDTQYF.

The table lists this clonotype with many counts. The chain links TRBV4-1 to TRBJ1-1; weak D call: TRBD1 (6 bases). The germline V gene has CDR1 MGHRA and CDR2 YSYEKL. The CDR3 covers 15 residues. The ends were cut back, 7 bases at V and 2 bases at J, with 17 bases in the middle. In DNA form, the CDR3 reads TGCGCCAGCACCACGGGTTACAGGGATAACACTGAAGCTTTCTTT. Residues: CASTTGYRDNTEAFF.

This clonotype was observed at least ten times. The J gene is TRBJ2-7, the V gene TRBV7-9; a possible D gene is TRBD2 (6 bases). CDR3 size: 11 residues. Germline assignment: CDR1 SEHNR and CDR2 FQNEAQ (reference sequence). The ends were cut back, 5 bases at V and 5 bases at J, with 7 bases in the middle. CDR3 DNA: TGTGCCAGCAGCCGCGGGGACGAGCAGTACGTC. It specifies CASSRGDEQYV.

The J gene is TRBJ2-7, the V gene TRBV11-2; perhaps TRBD1 as D (6 bases). Germline CDR1 and CDR2: SGHAT and FQNNGV. V was cut by 5 bases and J by 2 bases, with 16 bases left in between. There are 15 residues in the CDR3. DNA of the CDR3: TGTGCCAGCAGCCTACGCGGACAGTTCACCTACGAGCAGTACGTC. Its protein product is CASSLRGQFTYEQYV.

The sample holds a few counts of this clonotype. This chain links TRBV12-3 or TRBV12-4 with TRBJ2-1; the match to TRBD2 covers 7 bases. The CDR3 loop spans 15 amino acids. V was clipped by 7 bases and J by 6 bases; unmatched bases: 12. The CDR3 loop reads CASTWGSGVGNEQFF. CDR3 nucleotides: TGTGCCAGCACCTGGGGGAGCGGGGTAGGCAATGAGCAGTTCTTC.

The chain has TRBV12-3 or TRBV12-4 and TRBJ1-2; 8 bases match TRBD1. Trimming at V came to 5 bases and at J to 1 base, leaving 6 bases not matched to a gene. The CDR3 contains 15 residues. The CDR3, as DNA: TGTGCCAGCAGTGGGACAGGCAGAGTTAACTATGGCTACACCTTC. As protein: CASSGTGRVNYGYTF.

This clonotype turned up a few times. The chain has TRBV10-3 and TRBJ2-7, with 8 bases aligning to TRBD2. Trimming cost V 4 bases and J 4 bases; bases outside gene matches: 15. The CDR3 consists of 17 residues. The germline V gene encodes CDR1 ENHRY and CDR2 SYGVKD. CDR3 protein: CAISGGLTGGVRYEQYF. CDR3 bases: TGTGCCATCAGTGGGGGTCTTACGGGGGGGGTTCGGTACGAGCAGTACTTC.

This chain uses TRBV20-1 with TRBJ2-3, with 10 bases matching TRBD2. Per germline, CDR1 DFQATT and CDR2 SNEGSKA (reference sequence). The CDR3 extends over 17 amino acids. V lost 0 bases and J lost 0; bases outside the gene matches: 6. The CDR3 region is CSARDPSGGSSTDTQYF. CDR3 nucleotide sequence: TGCAGTGCTAGAGACCCTAGCGGGGGATCTAGCACAGATACGCAGTATTTT.

The chain links TRBV7-6 to TRBJ2-7; D assignment may be TRBD1 or TRBD2 (5 bases each). The germline V gene encodes CDR1 SGHVS and CDR2 FNYEAQ. This CDR3 contains 14 residues. V was clipped by 10 bases and J by 2 bases, with 18 bases between them. The CDR3: CANSPGTVTYEQYF. In DNA form, the CDR3 reads TGTGCCAACAGTCCCGGGACGGTTACCTACGAGCAGTACTTC.

The J gene is TRBJ1-3, the V gene TRBV2, with 10 nucleotides matching TRBD1. Germline values: CDR1 SNHLY, CDR2 FYNNEI. The CDR3 consists of 16 residues. V shed 6 bases, J shed 2 bases, and the junction held 7 bases outside the gene matches. This chain's CDR3 is CASRQTGGRPGNTIYF. DNA for the CDR3: TGTGCCAGCAGACAGACAGGGGGCCGCCCTGGAAACACCATATATTTT.

The CDR3 DNA reads as TGTGCCAGCTCTATCGGCGCAAATTATAATTCACCCCTCCACTTT. Its translation: CASSIGANYNSPLHF. V usage is TRBV6-1 and J usage is TRBJ1-6; D is uncertain. The CDR3 loop spans 15 amino acids. The V end lost 8 bases, the J end lost 4 bases, and 15 bases lay between the germline ends. Germline values: CDR1 MNHNS, CDR2 SASEGT.

This clonotype was counted at least ten times. The J gene is TRBJ2-5, the V gene TRBV7-2, with 7 bases lining up with TRBD2. This CDR3 has 15 residues. Per the germline V gene, CDR1 is SGHTA and CDR2 is FQGNSA. J lost 4 bases, V lost 1 base, and 6 bases had no gene match. CDR3 region: CASSLEAGVGETQYF. DNA of the CDR3: TGTGCCAGCAGCTTAGAGGCGGGGGTGGGAGAGACCCAGTACTTC.

Only a few counts were recorded for this clonotype. This rearrangement joins TRBV7-6 to TRBJ2-7; 9 nucleotides line up with TRBD1. The V segment lost 5 bases and the J segment 7 bases; nucleotides outside the gene matches: 9. CDR3 length equals 14 residues. CDR1 and CDR2 from the germline V gene are SGHVS and FNYEAQ. Written as DNA, the CDR3 is TGTGCCAGCAGCCCGGACAGGGGACAATATGAGCAGTACTTC. This gives the protein CASSPDRGQYEQYF.

In this sample, this clonotype turned up many times. The chain recombines TRBV7-8 with TRBJ2-3; 8 bases match TRBD2. This CDR3 has 17 residues. After removal of 0 bases from V and 6 bases from J, the junction contained 11 bases not matched to a gene. Looked up from germline, CDR1 is SGHVS and CDR2 is FQNEAQ. DNA of the CDR3: TGTGCCAGCAGCTTAGCAGAGGACGGGGGGGCCGGGGATACGCAGTATTTT. This encodes CASSLAEDGGAGDTQYF.

This clonotype was picked up a small number of times. The chain combines TRBV5-6 with TRBJ2-5; D is possibly TRBD1 (6 bases). Germline CDR1 SGHDT, CDR2 YYEEEE. This CDR3 contains 15 residues. V lost 3 bases to trimming and J lost 0 bases, with 12 bases between them. The DNA of the CDR3 is TGTGCCAGCAGCTCCCCTCAGGGGTACCAAGAGACCCAGTACTTC. This sequence encodes CASSSPQGYQETQYF.

For the CDR3, the DNA is TGTGCCAGCAGCTTCGAAAGGGGGCCAGGATACAATGAGCAGTTCTTC. This sequence encodes CASSFERGPGYNEQFF. V usage is TRBV5-5 and J usage is TRBJ2-1; 7 bases line up with TRBD1. Germline trimming cut 2 bases from V and 4 bases from J; bases unmatched to any gene: 9. The CDR3 has 16 residues. CDR1 SGHKS and CDR2 YYEKEE come from the germline V gene (reference sequence).

This sequence joins TRBV27 and TRBJ2-7; no clear D gene. This CDR3 has 15 amino acids. Trimming pared 2 bases from V and 3 bases from J, leaving 14 bases between. The germline V gene encodes CDR1 MNHEY and CDR2 SMNVEV (reference sequence). The CDR3 is CASSLSPPNFYEQYF. DNA for the CDR3: TGTGCCAGCAGTTTAAGCCCTCCTAACTTCTACGAGCAGTACTTC.